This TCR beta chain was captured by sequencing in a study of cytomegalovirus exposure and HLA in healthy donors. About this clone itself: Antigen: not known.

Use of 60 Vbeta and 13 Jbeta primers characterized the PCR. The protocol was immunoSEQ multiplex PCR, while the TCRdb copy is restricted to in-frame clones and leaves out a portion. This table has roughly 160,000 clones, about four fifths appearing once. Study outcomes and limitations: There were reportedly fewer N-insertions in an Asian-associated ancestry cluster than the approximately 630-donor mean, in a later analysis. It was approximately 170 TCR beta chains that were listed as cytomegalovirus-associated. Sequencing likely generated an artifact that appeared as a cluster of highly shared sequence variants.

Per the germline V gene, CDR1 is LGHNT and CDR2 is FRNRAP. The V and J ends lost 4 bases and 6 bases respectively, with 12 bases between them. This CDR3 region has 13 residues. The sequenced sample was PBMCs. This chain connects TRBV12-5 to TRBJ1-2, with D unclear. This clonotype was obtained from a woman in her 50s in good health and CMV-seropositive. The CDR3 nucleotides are TGTGCTAGTGGTTGGGCATCGGGGAATGGCTACACCTTC. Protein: CASGWASGNGYTF.